The 27 T cell receptor beta chains below were found in one sample sequenced in a study of cytomegalovirus exposure and HLA in healthy donors. PCR was performed using 60 Vbeta and 13 Jbeta primers. Method: immunoSEQ multiplex PCR; TCRdb's copy keeps in-frame clones and lacks some. The sample lists 140,000 to 150,000 clones, around 80% occurring once. Material: PBMCs. The receptors were gathered from a man in his forties or fifties in good health and CMV-seronegative.

CDR3 protein: CASSQDSGGDYEQYF. The CDR3 DNA is TGCGCCAGCAGCCAAGATTCGGGGGGGGACTACGAGCAGTACTTC. The rearrangement links TRBV4-1 to TRBJ2-7; 8 bases are shared with TRBD2. The germline V gene encodes CDR1 MGHRA and CDR2 YSYEKL. The CDR3 runs to 15 residues. The trim removed 0 bases at V and 3 bases at J, leaving 4 bases unmatched.

The V call is TRBV20-1, the J call TRBJ2-7; D might be TRBD1 (5 bases). The CDR3 is 11 residues long. CDR1 DFQATT and CDR2 SNEGSKA come from the germline V gene (reference sequence). The V end lost 3 bases, the J end lost 3 bases, and 6 bases lay between the germline ends. CDR3 amino acids: CSASDSYEQYF. CDR3 DNA sequence: TGCAGTGCTAGCGACAGCTACGAGCAGTACTTC.

This chain joins TRBV6-1 and TRBJ1-2; D is unresolved. From germline, CDR1 is MNHNS and CDR2 SASEGT. The V gene lost 1 base and the J gene lost 3 bases, with 12 bases spanning the gap. The CDR3 is 15 residues long. For the CDR3, the DNA is TGTGCCAGCAGTGAAGATGAGGGCGGGTACTATGGCTACACCTTC. Its translation: CASSEDEGGYYGYTF.

This clone was recorded once. The rearrangement joins TRBV28 to TRBJ2-7; 13 nucleotides line up with TRBD2. J lost 2 bases, V lost 7 bases, and 8 bases had no gene match. The CDR3 sequence is 16 residues long. Germline V gene data show CDR1 as MDHEN and CDR2 as SYDVKM. CDR3 nucleotide sequence: TGTGCCAGCACTATGCCCGGGACTAGCGGGGCCTACGAGCAGTACTTC. It specifies CASTMPGTSGAYEQYF. Using reference TRBV28 and TRBJ2-7 for the parts outside the CDR3, the full variable domain is DVKVTQSSRYLVKRTGEKVFLECVQDMDHENMFWYRQDPGLGLRLIYFSYDVKMKEKGDIPEGYSVSREKKERFSLILESASTNQTSMYLCASTMPGTSGAYEQYFGPGTRLTVT.

This chain connects TRBV4-2 to TRBJ2-7; the match to TRBD2 covers 12 bases. J gave up 3 bases and V 0 bases, and 9 bases lay outside the gene matches. CDR1 is LGHNA and CDR2 is YNFKEQ in the germline V gene. The CDR3 has 18 residues. Here the CDR3 DNA reads TGTGCCAGCAGCCAAGATGTACTAGCGGGAGGCTCATTCTACGAGCAGTACTTC. Protein product: CASSQDVLAGGSFYEQYF.

This chain uses TRBV28 with TRBJ2-7, with 7 positions matching TRBD1. This CDR3 comprises 14 residues. The trim removed 6 bases at V and 3 bases at J, leaving 8 bases unmatched. Germline CDR1 and CDR2: MDHEN and SYDVKM. The CDR3 coding sequence is TGTGCCAGCAGCCCGGGACAGCCAGTCTACGAGCAGTACTTC. It specifies CASSPGQPVYEQYF.

This rearrangement joins TRBV4-3 to TRBJ2-1; TRBD2 matches at 7 bases. The ends lost 1 base at V and 2 bases at J; junction bases unmatched: 11. The CDR3 sequence is 18 residues long. Looked up from germline, CDR1 is LGHNA and CDR2 is YSLEER. The CDR3 here is CASSQVNGRGNPYNEQFF. The CDR3 nucleotides read TGCGCCAGCAGCCAAGTAAACGGGCGGGGGAATCCCTACAATGAGCAGTTCTTC.

The chain has TRBV28 and TRBJ1-2, with 8 bases that match TRBD1. V lost 4 bases and J lost 8; bases outside the gene matches: 12. The CDR3 totals 15 residues. Germline V CDR1 and CDR2: MDHEN, SYDVKM. The CDR3 region is CASSSLDRGSKGYTF. The CDR3, as DNA: TGTGCCAGCAGTTCCCTCGACAGGGGATCGAAGGGCTACACCTTC.

This clone was counted once. V and J are TRBV13 and TRBJ2-1, with 8 positions matching TRBD1. Germline CDR1 and CDR2: PRHDT and FYEKMQ (reference sequence). The junction had 6 bases not matched to a gene; V was cut back by 5 bases and J by 6 bases. The CDR3 spans 14 residues. CDR3 residues: CASSIGTGGNEQFF. The CDR3, as DNA: TGTGCCAGCAGCATCGGGACAGGCGGCAATGAGCAGTTCTTC.

This sequence joins TRBV29-1 and TRBJ2-1, with TRBD1 as a possible D gene (5 bases). The germline V and J ends were trimmed by 4 bases and 12 bases, with 16 bases remaining between them. This CDR3 is built from 12 residues. The V gene's germline CDR1 is SQVTM and CDR2 ANQGSEA. CDR3 DNA sequence: TGCAGCGTTGGAGGAGACAGTATTTGGCAGTTCTTC. Encoded protein: CSVGGDSIWQFF.

The V call is TRBV11-2, the J call TRBJ1-2; the match to TRBD1 covers 7 bases. The germline V gene encodes CDR1 SGHAT and CDR2 FQNNGV. V lost 5 bases to trimming and J lost 4 bases; unmatched junction nucleotides: 4. The CDR3 length is 13 residues. CDR3 coding DNA: TGTGCCAGCAGCACGACAGGGAGCTATGGCTACACCTTC. Its protein product is CASSTTGSYGYTF.

The chain uses TRBV6-5 and TRBJ2-7, with unresolved D. V dropped 2 bases and J dropped 2 bases, with 10 bases sitting between them. This CDR3 is built from 14 residues. The V gene's germline CDR1 is MNHEY and CDR2 SVGAGI. The CDR3 reads CASSYGGDPYEQYF. The CDR3 DNA reads TGTGCCAGCAGTTACGGCGGTGACCCCTACGAGCAGTACTTC.

V is TRBV6-5 and J is TRBJ1-5; TRBD1 matches at 8 bases. Germline CDR1 is MNHEY and CDR2 is SVGAGI. The trim removed 4 bases at V and 4 bases at J, leaving 0 bases unmatched. This CDR3 is 13 amino acids long. CDR3 protein: CASSWTGNQPQHF. Written as DNA, the CDR3 is TGTGCCAGCAGTTGGACAGGGAATCAGCCCCAGCATTTT.

This clone has a handful of counts. V and J are TRBV30 and TRBJ2-1; TRBD2 aligns across 13 bases. Germline CDR1 GTSNPN, CDR2 SVGIG (reference sequence). The junction had 3 bases not matched to a gene; V was cut back by 1 base and J by 3 bases. The CDR3 runs 16 residues. The DNA of the CDR3 is TGTGCCTGGAGTGCAGGGACTAGCGGGATCTACAATGAGCAGTTCTTC. The encoded protein is CAWSAGTSGIYNEQFF.

The rearrangement links TRBV6-1 to TRBJ2-7; 11 bases match TRBD2. After removal of 3 bases from V and 1 base from J, the junction contained 5 bases not matched to a gene. The CDR3 runs to 16 residues. Germline-derived CDR1 and CDR2 are MNHNS and SASEGT. CDR3 region: CASSEATSGRSYEQYF. As DNA, the CDR3 is TGTGCCAGCAGTGAGGCCACTAGCGGGAGATCCTACGAGCAGTACTTC.

The chain uses TRBV28 and TRBJ2-1, with D possibly matching TRBD1 (6 bases). The V gene lost 4 bases and the J gene lost 8 bases, with 9 bases spanning the gap. CDR3 size: 12 residues. CDR1 and CDR2 from the germline V gene are MDHEN and SYDVKM. The CDR3 here is CASSSTGHEQFF. The CDR3 nucleotides are TGTGCCAGCAGTTCCACAGGGCATGAGCAGTTCTTC.

The rearrangement uses TRBV5-6 and TRBJ2-5, with 7 nucleotides matching TRBD1. This CDR3 has 12 residues. After removal of 7 bases from V and 4 bases from J, the junction contained 4 bases not matched to a gene. CDR1 and CDR2 from the germline V gene are SGHDT and YYEEEE. The CDR3 loop is CASVSGGETQYF. The CDR3 coding sequence is TGTGCCAGCGTGTCAGGGGGAGAGACCCAGTACTTC.

V and J are TRBV9 and TRBJ2-1; 15 nucleotides align to TRBD2. This CDR3 comprises 20 residues. J was trimmed by 4 bases and V by 2 bases; bases with no gene match: 13. Per germline, CDR1 SGDLS and CDR2 YYNGEE. The chain's CDR3 is CASSVGTLGLAGGNYNEQFF. CDR3 bases: TGTGCCAGCAGCGTCGGGACACTTGGACTAGCGGGAGGGAATTACAATGAGCAGTTCTTC.

This clone was found once. The chain recombines TRBV5-4 with TRBJ2-7; 10 bases are a match to TRBD1. This CDR3 is built from 15 residues. Germline V gives CDR1 SGHNT, CDR2 YYREEE (reference sequence). The V and J ends lost 0 bases and 0 bases, in that order; junction bases with no gene match: 0. The CDR3 DNA follows: TGTGCCAGCAGCTTGGGGGACAGGGGCTCCTACGAGCAGTACTTC. It yields the protein CASSLGDRGSYEQYF.

V is TRBV30 and J is TRBJ2-3; unclear D gene. V lost 2 bases, J lost 6 bases, and 9 bases lay in between. Germline-derived CDR1 and CDR2 are GTSNPN and SVGIG (reference sequence). The CDR3 is made up of 12 amino acids. CDR3 region: CAWSFLGDTQYF. In nucleotides, the CDR3 is TGTGCCTGGAGTTTTCTAGGCGATACGCAGTATTTT.

The chain combines TRBV5-5 with TRBJ2-7; TRBD2 aligns across 9 bases. CDR1 is SGHKS, CDR2 YYEKEE, per germline (reference sequence). The CDR3 is 15 residues long. Trimming at V came to 3 bases and at J to 5 bases, leaving 9 bases not matched to a gene. The CDR3 spells CASSSNGAGGDEQYF. The CDR3, as DNA: TGTGCCAGCAGCTCTAATGGGGCGGGGGGGGACGAGCAGTACTTC.

The V call is TRBV27, the J call TRBJ2-7; 7 nucleotides line up with TRBD1. From germline, CDR1 is MNHEY and CDR2 SMNVEV (reference sequence). V lost 5 bases and J lost 3; bases outside the gene matches: 7. The CDR3 consists of 14 residues. This CDR3 is CASSPRDRSYEQYF. CDR3 in DNA: TGTGCCAGCAGTCCTAGGGACAGAAGCTACGAGCAGTACTTC.

This clone was recorded a few times. This CDR3 is CASSRQGYGYTF. CDR3 DNA: TGTGCCAGTAGTAGACAGGGGTATGGCTACACCTTC. This chain connects TRBV19 to TRBJ1-2, with 8 positions matching TRBD1. Germline V gene sequence: CDR1 LNHDA, CDR2 SQIVND (reference sequence). CDR3 size: 12 residues. Germline trimming cut 4 bases from V and 5 bases from J; bases unmatched to any gene: 0. The variable domain in full, completed from reference TRBV19 and TRBJ1-2, reads DGGITQSPKYLFRKEGQNVTLSCEQNLNHDAMYWYRQDPGQGLRLIYYSQIVNDFQKGDIAEGYSVSREKKESFPLTVTSAQKNPTAFYLCASSRQGYGYTFGSGTRLTVV.

The chain carries TRBV28 and TRBJ2-5, with a possible D match to TRBD1 (6 bases). The J call is doubtful: the DNA matches TRBJ2-7 better. Germline lookup yields CDR1 MDHEN and CDR2 SYDVKM. This CDR3 has 16 amino acids. CDR3 region: CASSSGQLLPSYEQYF. Written as DNA, the CDR3 is TGTGCCAGCAGTTCCGGACAGCTTCTACCCTCCTACGAGCAGTACTTC.

CDR3 nucleotide sequence: TGTGCCATCAGTGAGTCATTAGCGGGGGGGATGAACACCGGGGAGCTGTTTTTT. It translates to CAISESLAGGMNTGELFF. The rearrangement uses TRBV10-3 and TRBJ2-2, with 11 bases aligning to TRBD2. Unmatched junction bases numbered 4, after V lost 0 bases and J lost 1 base. CDR1 ENHRY and CDR2 SYGVKD come from the germline V gene. The CDR3 runs to 18 residues.

This clone appeared a few times. CDR3 amino acids: CASSSEYAEAFF. Written as DNA, the CDR3 is TGTGCCAGCAGCTCAGAATACGCTGAAGCTTTCTTT. The V call is TRBV5-4, the J call TRBJ1-1; no clear D gene. Germline lookup yields CDR1 SGHNT and CDR2 YYREEE (reference sequence). Trimming left V 3 bases short and J 6 bases short, with 9 bases between. CDR3 length: 12 residues.

The chain couples TRBV10-3 to TRBJ2-5; 13 bases agree with TRBD2. Gene TRBJ2-7 matches the end of the DNA better, so the J call may be wrong. The CDR3 runs 13 residues. Germline V CDR1 and CDR2: ENHRY, SYGVKD. CDR3 bases: TGTGCCACGGGCGGGACTAGCGGGGTCGAGCAGTACTTC. Its translation is CATGGTSGVEQYF.